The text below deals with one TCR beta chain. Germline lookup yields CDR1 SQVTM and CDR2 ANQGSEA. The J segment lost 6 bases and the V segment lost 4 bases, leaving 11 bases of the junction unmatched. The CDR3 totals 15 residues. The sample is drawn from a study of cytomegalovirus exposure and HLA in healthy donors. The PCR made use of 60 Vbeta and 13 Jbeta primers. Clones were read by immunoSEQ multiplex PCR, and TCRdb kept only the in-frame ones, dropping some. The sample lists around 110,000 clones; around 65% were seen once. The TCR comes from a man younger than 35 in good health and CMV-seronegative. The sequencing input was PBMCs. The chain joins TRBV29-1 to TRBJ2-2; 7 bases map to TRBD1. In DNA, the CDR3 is TGCAGCGTTGGAAAAGGGGGCAAGTTGTCCGGGGAGCTGTTTTTT. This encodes CSVGKGGKLSGELFF.